The text below deals with one T cell receptor (beta chain). Its recognized antigen is unknown. No base qualities exist here, and no much larger clone lies one base off it. This specimen belongs to a study of blood T cell repertoires in COVID-19 (TCRdb year 2020). The study in broad terms: Samples from collaborators originated in the United States, Italy and Spain and spanned both the acute and convalescent phases of COVID-19. The material from the prospective study consisted of cDNA or gDNA derived from T cells, B-cell-depleted T cells, or PBMCs. Deeply sampled blood TCRbeta repertoires from subjects exposed to, actively infected with, or recovered from COVID-19 were included in the dataset. The repertoires were released in a freely available public database meant as a resource for research on the immune response to SARS-CoV-2. Samples were obtained from the ongoing ImmuneRACE study (first 160 participants) and from roughly 1,300 subjects provided by 6 global collaborators. Nearly every sample came with metadata listing a de-identified subject ID, COVID-19 status, age in years and sex. Where HLA class I and class II types were available, the types were taken from metadata supplied by the sample provider, not from assay-based typing. Study-level results and caveats: Clinical and demographic metadata were provided uncurated, with the amount varying by source and participant.

One collaborating source in Seattle enrolled patients during active infection and followed them longitudinally through the course of disease. Collaborating institutions collected whole blood in K2EDTA tubes following their own protocols. For TCRbeta analysis, collaborators shipped samples as frozen whole blood, isolated PBMCs, or DNA extracted from either of those sample types. Trimming at the junction amounts to 6 bases on V and 3 bases on J, and the germline ends lie 17 bases apart. From the germline V gene (reference sequence), CDR1 is SEHNR and CDR2 is FQNEAQ. The cysteine opens and the phenylalanine closes a CDR3 of 15 amino acids. Only CDR3 DNA is held: 45 bases, read in frame from base 1. The immunoSEQ Assay, a bias-controlled multiplex PCR, was used to amplify TCRbeta CDR3 regions from genomic DNA. On the authors' methods: Within the assay, amplification of reference gene primers was used to estimate how many nucleated cells each sample contained. To quantify the absolute abundance of each unique TCRbeta CDR3 rearrangement, sequence reads were collapsed and filtered. Productive Simpson clonality was computed per sample as the square root of Simpson's diversity index over productive rearrangements. TCRdb's version of the immuneACCESS table is confined to in-frame rearrangements and falls short of the full clone set. An unresolved V gene accounts for under half of the shortfall where checked; the remainder is of unknown origin. The V and J calls and the clone size are those of that table, but D and trimming were determined from the DNA. The sample contains about 300,000 clones, around nine tenths of them found a single time. The leading ten clones occupy about 1.7% of the sample.

This receptor chain uses TRBV7-9 and TRBJ1-1; no D gene can be assigned with confidence. The receptor's source is a woman in her 30s with COVID-19, enrolled during active disease. Material: peripheral blood. DNA sequence: TGTGCCAGCAGTTTTACCTACACACGGGACACTGAAGCTTTCTTT. Translated, it gives CASSFTYTRDTEAFF.